This T cell receptor (beta chain) was obtained from a study of blood T cell repertoires in COVID-19. Trimming shortened V by 3 bases and J by 0 bases, and 12 bases separated the two germline ends. The CDR3 extends over 15 amino acids. In germline, CDR1 is MDHEN, CDR2 SYDVKM. Some clones are missing from TCRdb's copy, which holds only in-frame ones; the method was immunoSEQ multiplex PCR. Of about 140,000 clones listed, 80% to 90% are singletons. This clone has just one count. The TCR comes from a man aged 55-75 years with active or convalescent COVID-19. The material sequenced was peripheral blood. The chain links TRBV28 to TRBJ2-7, with unresolved D. In DNA, the CDR3 is TGTGCCAGCAGTTTGTGGCTTACCTCCTCCTACGAGCAGTACTTC. This translates into CASSLWLTSSYEQYF.